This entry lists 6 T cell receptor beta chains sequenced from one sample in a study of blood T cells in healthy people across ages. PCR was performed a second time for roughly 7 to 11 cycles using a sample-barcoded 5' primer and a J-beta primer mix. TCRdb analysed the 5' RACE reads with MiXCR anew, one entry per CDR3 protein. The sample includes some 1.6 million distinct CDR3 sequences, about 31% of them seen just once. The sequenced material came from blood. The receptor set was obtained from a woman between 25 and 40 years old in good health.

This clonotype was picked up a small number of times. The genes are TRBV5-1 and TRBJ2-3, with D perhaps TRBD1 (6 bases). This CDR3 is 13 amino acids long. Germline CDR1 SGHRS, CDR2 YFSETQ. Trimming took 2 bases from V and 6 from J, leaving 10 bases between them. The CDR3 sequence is CASSFRGRDTQYF. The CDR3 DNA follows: TGCGCCAGCAGCTTCAGGGGCCGGGATACGCAGTATTTT. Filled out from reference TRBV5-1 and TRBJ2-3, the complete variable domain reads KAGVTQTPRYLIKTRGQQVTLSCSPISGHRSVSWYQQTPGQGLQFLFEYFSETQRNKGNFPGRFSGRQFSNSRSEMNVSTLELGDSALYLCASSFRGRDTQYFGPGTRLTVL.

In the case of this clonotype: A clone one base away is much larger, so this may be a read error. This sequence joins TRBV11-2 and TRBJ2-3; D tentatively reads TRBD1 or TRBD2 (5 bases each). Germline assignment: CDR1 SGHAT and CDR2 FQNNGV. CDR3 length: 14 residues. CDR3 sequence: CASSFGRGTGTQYF. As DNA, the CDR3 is TGTGCCAGCAGCTTTGGTCGGGGCACAGGTACGCAGTATTTT.

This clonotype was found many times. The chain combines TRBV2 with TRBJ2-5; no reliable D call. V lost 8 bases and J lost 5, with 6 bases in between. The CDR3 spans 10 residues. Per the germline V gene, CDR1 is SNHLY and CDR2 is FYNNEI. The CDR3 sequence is CASRAETQYF. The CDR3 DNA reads TGTGCCAGCCGCGCGGAGACCCAGTACTTC. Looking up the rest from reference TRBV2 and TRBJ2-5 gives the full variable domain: EPEVTQTPSHQVTQMGQEVILRCVPISNHLYFYWYRQILGQKVEFLVSFYNNEISEKSEIFDDQFSVERPDGSNFTLKIRSTKLEDSAMYFCASRAETQYFGPGTRLLVL.

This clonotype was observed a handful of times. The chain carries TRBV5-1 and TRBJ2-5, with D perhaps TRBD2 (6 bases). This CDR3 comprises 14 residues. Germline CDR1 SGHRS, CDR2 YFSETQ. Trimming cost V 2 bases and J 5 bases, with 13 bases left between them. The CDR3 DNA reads TGCGCCAGCAGCTTCTATGGGGGGACGGAGACCCAGTACTTC. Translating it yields CASSFYGGTETQYF.

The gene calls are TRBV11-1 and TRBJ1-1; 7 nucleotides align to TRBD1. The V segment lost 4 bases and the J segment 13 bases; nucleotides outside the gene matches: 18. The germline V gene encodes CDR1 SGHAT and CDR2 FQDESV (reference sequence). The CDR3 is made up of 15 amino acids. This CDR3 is CASSSNKDRLLKIFF. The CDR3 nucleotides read TGTGCCAGCAGCTCCAATAAGGACAGGTTGTTGAAGATTTTCTTT.

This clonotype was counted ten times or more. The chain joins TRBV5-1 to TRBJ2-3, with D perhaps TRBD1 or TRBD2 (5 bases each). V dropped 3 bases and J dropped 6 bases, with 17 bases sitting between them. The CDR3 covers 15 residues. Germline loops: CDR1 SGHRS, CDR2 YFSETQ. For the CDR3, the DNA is TGCGCCAGCAGCTCCGAGGGGTTTACATCGGATACGCAGTATTTT. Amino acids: CASSSEGFTSDTQYF.